The 18 T cell receptor beta chains listed next were all sequenced from one sample in a study of graft-versus-host responses after intestinal transplantation. TCRdb's copy holds only in-frame clones and misses some; the assay was immunoSEQ multiplex PCR. The sample includes about 69,000 clones, around nine tenths seen only once; the top ten take less than 8%. The sample here was bone marrow, taken 734 days after intestinal transplantation. Receptors were obtained from a human patient who received an intestinal transplant, so some T cells may come from the graft donor.

This chain joins TRBV7-3 and TRBJ2-5, with D possibly TRBD1 on 6 matching bases. The V and J ends lost 5 bases and 5 bases respectively, with 15 bases between them. Germline lookup yields CDR1 SGHTA and CDR2 FQGTGA. The CDR3 length is 14 residues. CDR3 loop: CASSPGARGETQYF. The CDR3, as DNA: TGTGCCAGCAGCCCAGGGGCTAGGGGGGAGACCCAGTACTTC.

The chain has TRBV14 and TRBJ2-5, with TRBD1 as a possible D gene (6 bases). Trimming stripped 0 bases from V and 5 bases from J, with 16 bases between. Germline CDR1 is SGHDN and CDR2 is FVKESK. The CDR3 covers 16 residues. The CDR3 is CASSQERDTIGETQYF. The DNA of the CDR3 is TGTGCCAGCAGCCAAGAGAGGGACACAATAGGGGAGACCCAGTACTTC.

This clone has only one observation. The chain couples TRBV6-9 to TRBJ1-2, with TRBD1 matching over 7 bases. Germline CDR1 is MNHGY and CDR2 is SVAAGI. This CDR3 comprises 13 residues. V dropped 6 bases and J dropped 6; count of bases not matched to a gene: 7. The CDR3 reads CASSSDRADGYTF. The CDR3 DNA follows: TGTGCCAGCAGCTCCGACAGGGCTGATGGCTACACCTTC.

The chain uses TRBV6-6 and TRBJ2-1; D is unclear. This CDR3 comprises 14 residues. From germline, CDR1 is MNHNY and CDR2 SVGAGI (reference sequence). The ends were cut back, 0 bases at V and 3 bases at J, with 6 bases in the middle. The CDR3 loop is CASSYSSSYNEQFF. CDR3 nucleotide sequence: TGTGCCAGCAGTTACTCGTCTAGCTACAATGAGCAGTTCTTC.

The chain recombines TRBV11-2 with TRBJ2-7, with 10 bases identical to TRBD2. J was trimmed by 4 bases and V by 1 base; bases with no gene match: 4. The germline V gene has CDR1 SGHAT and CDR2 FQNNGV. This CDR3 has 15 amino acids. In DNA, the CDR3 is TGTGCCAGCAGCTTAGGAGCGGGAGGGCCGTACGAGCAGTACTTC. Translation gives CASSLGAGGPYEQYF.

The chain couples TRBV7-9 to TRBJ1-2; D uncertain. The CDR3 is 13 amino acids. From germline, CDR1 is SEHNR and CDR2 FQNEAQ (reference sequence). The V and J ends lost 4 bases and 1 base respectively, with 7 bases between them. Here the CDR3 reads CASSSDGNYGYTF. The CDR3 DNA sequence: TGTGCCAGCAGCTCGGACGGTAACTATGGCTACACCTTC.

This rearrangement joins TRBV19 to TRBJ1-1, with 12 bases identical to TRBD1. The V gene's germline CDR1 is LNHDA and CDR2 SQIVND (reference sequence). This CDR3 has 14 residues. The trim removed 7 bases at V and 11 bases at J, leaving 11 bases unmatched. Here the CDR3 DNA reads TGTGCCAGTACCTCCGGGACAGGGGGCTTCTCGGCTTTCTTT. It translates to CASTSGTGGFSAFF.

J is TRBJ2-4 and V is TRBV12-5; weak D call: TRBD1 (5 bases). CDR3 size: 16 residues. CDR1 is LGHNT, CDR2 FRNRAP, per germline. V was pared by 2 bases and J by 1 base, with 12 bases between. CDR3 DNA: TGTGCTAGTGGTTTGCTAGGGGTTGAGGCCAAAAACATTCAGTACTTC. Protein sequence: CASGLLGVEAKNIQYF.

CDR3 sequence: CASSFWVVGRTGELFF. CDR3 nucleotides: TGTGCCAGCAGCTTTTGGGTGGTTGGGCGGACCGGGGAGCTGTTTTTT. The rearrangement uses TRBV5-6 and TRBJ2-2, with no clear D. Germline V gene sequence: CDR1 SGHDT, CDR2 YYEEEE. This CDR3 contains 16 residues. Trimming cost V 2 bases and J 5 bases, with 16 bases left between them.

The gene calls are TRBV6-5 and TRBJ2-2; weak D call: TRBD1 (5 bases). There are 15 residues in the CDR3. Germline V gene lookup returns CDR1 MNHEY and CDR2 SVGAGI. Trimming cost V 2 bases and J 8 bases, with 15 bases left between them. CDR3 amino acids: CASSYEAGLAGELFF. DNA of the CDR3: TGTGCCAGCAGTTACGAGGCAGGGCTTGCAGGGGAGCTGTTTTTT.

This chain uses TRBV6-5 with TRBJ1-2; D is possibly TRBD1 (6 bases). Per the germline V gene, CDR1 is MNHEY and CDR2 is SVGAGI. The CDR3 covers 13 residues. Trimming pared 10 bases from V and 6 bases from J, leaving 18 bases between. The CDR3 DNA is TGTGCCACCAACCATCCCAGGGGCGATGGCTACACCTTC. Its protein is CATNHPRGDGYTF.

The chain is built from TRBV7-6 and TRBJ2-2; D call uncertain. The CDR3 has 12 amino acids. The germline CDR1 and CDR2 sequences are SGHVS and FNYEAQ. Trimming cost V 5 bases and J 4 bases, with 5 bases left between them. CDR3 sequence reads: CASSRSTGELFF. CDR3 nucleotides: TGTGCCAGCAGCAGAAGCACCGGGGAGCTGTTTTTT.

V gene TRBV7-3 combines with J gene TRBJ2-5; 8 nucleotides match TRBD2. Germline CDR1 is SGHTA and CDR2 is FQGTGA. V trimming: 2 bases; J trimming: 2 bases; junction bases outside the gene matches: 7. The CDR3 has 16 residues. CDR3 nucleotide sequence: TGTGCCAGCAGCTTAGGAACACCGGGAGGGCAAGAGACCCAGTACTTC. Amino acids: CASSLGTPGGQETQYF.

The chain is built from TRBV7-2 and TRBJ2-2; no definite D call. The germline CDR1 and CDR2 sequences are SGHTA and FQGNSA. V lost 2 bases to trimming and J lost 8 bases, with 12 bases between them. CDR3 size: 14 residues. The CDR3 DNA is TGTGCCAGCAGCTTAACCGTGGGTGGTGGGGAGCTGTTTTTT. This codes for CASSLTVGGGELFF.

V gene TRBV7-6 combines with J gene TRBJ2-1; tentatively, D is TRBD2 (6 bases). The CDR3 totals 16 residues. V was clipped by 4 bases and J by 0 bases, with 13 bases between them. Germline CDR1 reads SGHVS; CDR2 reads FNYEAQ. The CDR3 reads CASSWLADTSYNEQFF. The CDR3 nucleotides read TGTGCCAGCAGCTGGTTAGCGGATACCTCCTACAATGAGCAGTTCTTC.

This rearrangement joins TRBV5-1 to TRBJ2-1, with 10 bases aligning to TRBD1. The CDR3 loop spans 16 amino acids. V shed 4 bases, J shed 10 bases, and the junction held 14 bases outside the gene matches. Germline-derived CDR1 and CDR2 are SGHRS and YFSETQ. CDR3: CASSGTGTGEIWEQFF. The CDR3 DNA follows: TGCGCCAGCAGCGGTACCGGGACAGGGGAAATCTGGGAGCAGTTCTTC.

The chain combines TRBV27 with TRBJ2-7; D unresolved. Germline loops: CDR1 MNHEY, CDR2 SMNVEV (reference sequence). Trimming removed 2 bases from V and 3 bases from J, with 11 bases in between. The CDR3 runs to 14 residues. The CDR3 loop reads CASSLTDSGYEQYF. In DNA, the CDR3 is TGTGCCAGCAGTTTAACCGACTCGGGCTACGAGCAGTACTTC.

The chain joins TRBV27 to TRBJ1-5; D may be TRBD1 (5 bases). The CDR3 consists of 14 residues. The V and J ends lost 3 bases and 2 bases respectively, with 8 bases between them. Germline V gene lookup returns CDR1 MNHEY and CDR2 SMNVEV (reference sequence). The CDR3 region has the DNA TGTGCCAGCAGTTTGTCAGGGCGCAATCAGCCCCAGCATTTT. Residues: CASSLSGRNQPQHF.